The rows below give T cell receptor beta chains drawn from one sample of a study of blood T cell repertoires in COVID-19. The assay was immunoSEQ multiplex PCR, and TCRdb's table has in-frame clones only and misses some. The sample shows around 130,000 clones, 84% of them seen only once. The sequenced sample consisted of peripheral blood. All receptors derive from a human donor in a cohort sampled during active COVID-19. Both conserved end residues are part of each CDR3. A D gene is named only where the DNA matches it firmly. Where a row states a size, it is once, few, many or the class of an expanded clone; other rows omit it.

V,J,size,D,DNA,CDR3
TRBV6-5,TRBJ1-5,few,TRBD1,TGTGGGACAACAGGGGGCGCGTCTTCTCAGCCCCAGCATTTT,CGTTGGASSQPQHF
TRBV5-1,TRBJ1-5,few,.,TGCGCCAGCAGCCAGAAGCAGGGTCAGCCCCAGCATTTT,CASSQKQGQPQHF
TRBV6-5,TRBJ2-5,.,TRBD2,TGTGCCAGCAGTTACCATCCAGCGGGGATAGAGACCCAGTACTTC,CASSYHPAGIETQYF
TRBV5-1,TRBJ2-2,.,TRBD1,TGCGCCAGCAGCCTACAGGGACAGGGAGGCACCGGGGAGCTGTTTTTT,CASSLQGQGGTGELFF
TRBV30,TRBJ2-6,.,.,TGTGCCTGGGAAGACTGGGGGGCCAACGTCCTGACTTTC,CAWEDWGANVLTF
TRBV9,TRBJ2-1,.,TRBD2,TGTGCCAGCAGCGTTCGACTAGCGGGGTACAATGAGCAGTTCTTC,CASSVRLAGYNEQFF
TRBV19,TRBJ1-5,.,TRBD1,TGTGCCAGTAGTGCAATGGACAGGGGGTACAATCAGCCCCAGCATTTT,CASSAMDRGYNQPQHF
TRBV9,TRBJ1-2,.,.,TGTGCCAGCAGCGTAATGACTGACTATGGCTACACCTTC,CASSVMTDYGYTF
TRBV3-1/TRBV3-2,TRBJ2-7,.,TRBD2,TGTGCCAGCAGCCAAGATACGGGGGGCTACGAGCAGTACTTC,CASSQDTGGYEQYF
TRBV6-5,TRBJ1-5,.,TRBD1,TGTGCCAGCAGTCCGGACAGGGATAGCAATCAGCCCCAGCATTTT,CASSPDRDSNQPQHF
TRBV7-2,TRBJ2-7,.,.,TGTGCCAGCAGCCGACCTGAGGGCGAGCAGTACTTC,CASSRPEGEQYF
TRBV18,TRBJ1-1,.,.,TGTGCCAGCTCCTCCCGGGACACATTCACTGAAGCTTTCTTT,CASSSRDTFTEAFF
TRBV30,TRBJ2-3,.,.,TGTGCCTGGAGCAGGGCTCGAGATACGCAGTATTTT,CAWSRARDTQYF
TRBV5-1,TRBJ2-1,.,TRBD2,TGCGCCAGCAGCTCAATAATTAGCGGGGGAAGGAACAATGAGCAGTTCTTC,CASSSIISGGRNNEQFF
TRBV18,TRBJ2-7,.,TRBD2,TGTGCCAGCTCACCACCGGTCGGGGGGGCCTACGAGCAGTACTTC,CASSPPVGGAYEQYF
TRBV3-1/TRBV3-2,TRBJ1-2,.,TRBD1,TGTGCCAGCAGCGAGAGGGACAGACTCCCCTATGGCTACACCTTC,CASSERDRLPYGYTF
TRBV19,TRBJ2-7,.,.,TGTGCCAGTAGTATCGGGGGTAGCGCCGAGCAGTACTTC,CASSIGGSAEQYF
TRBV5-4,TRBJ2-7,few,TRBD1,TGTGCCAGCAGCCGGCTTGGGACAGGCCCCTACGAGCAGTACTTC,CASSRLGTGPYEQYF
TRBV2,TRBJ2-7,.,.,TGTGCCAGCAGTGAAGCGAATAGTCGCTACGAGCAGTACTTC,CASSEANSRYEQYF
TRBV5-1,TRBJ1-2,.,.,TGCGCCAGCAGCTCGGACAGCAACTATGGCTACACCTTC,CASSSDSNYGYTF
TRBV5-1,TRBJ1-1,.,.,TGCGCCAGCAGTACAGAGGGAGGCACTGAAGCTTTCTTT,CASSTEGGTEAFF
TRBV7-2,TRBJ2-5,.,.,TGTGCCAGCAGCGCCGACCGGAGGGAGACCCAGTACTTC,CASSADRRETQYF
TRBV29-1,TRBJ2-1,once,.,TGCAGCGTTGTAGGGGTTCTTAGTGAGCAGTTCTTC,CSVVGVLSEQFF
TRBV6-5,TRBJ1-6,.,.,TGTGCCACACACAGGGACAACTCCTATAATTCACCCCTCCACTTT,CATHRDNSYNSPLHF
TRBV6-2/TRBV6-3,TRBJ1-5,few,TRBD1,TGTGCCAGCAGTTATCTGGCAGGGGGAGTTGGTCAGCCCCAGCATTTT,CASSYLAGGVGQPQHF
TRBV18,TRBJ1-1,.,.,TGTGCCAGCTCACCATCGGGGGGAGAACGGGCTTTCTTT,CASSPSGGERAFF
TRBV7-2,TRBJ1-1,.,TRBD1,TGTGCCAGCAGCTTTTGGGGACAGGGGATGAACACTGAAGCTTTCTTT,CASSFWGQGMNTEAFF
TRBV14,TRBJ1-2,.,TRBD1,TGTGCCAGCAGCCAAGGGGGCGGACAGGGCCTCTATGGCTACACCTTC,CASSQGGGQGLYGYTF
TRBV7-9,TRBJ1-2,.,.,TGTGCCAGCACCCCAAGTGGGGGGGCGAGTAAAAATGGCTACACCTTC,CASTPSGGASKNGYTF
TRBV6-1,TRBJ1-5,few,.,TGTGCCAGCAGTGAACCCAGGGGCAATCAGCCCCAGCATTTT,CASSEPRGNQPQHF
TRBV27,TRBJ2-2,.,TRBD1,TGTGCCAGCACCCGGCTTGCATATCCGGGACAGGTTCCTACCGGGGAGCTGTTTTTT,CASTRLAYPGQVPTGELFF
TRBV18,TRBJ2-5,.,.,TGTGCCAGCGGGCAGGGGGAGACCCAGTACTTC,CASGQGETQYF
TRBV2,TRBJ1-2,.,.,TGTGCCAGCAGTTCCGGGACGCCGGGGGACTATGGCTACACCTTC,CASSSGTPGDYGYTF
TRBV5-1,TRBJ1-5,.,.,TGCGCCAGCAGCCCGGGAGGGGGAAATCAGCCCCAGCATTTT,CASSPGGGNQPQHF
TRBV19,TRBJ1-5,.,.,TGTGCCAGTAGTATACTTGGGAGTCAGCCCCAGCATTTT,CASSILGSQPQHF
TRBV6-5,TRBJ1-4,.,.,TGTGCCAGCAGTCCTCCTATAGAAAAACTGTTTTTT,CASSPPIEKLFF
TRBV24-1,TRBJ1-2,.,TRBD1,TGTGCCAGGGAAGGGGGCTTCATCTATGGCTACACCTTC,CAREGGFIYGYTF
TRBV30,TRBJ1-6,.,TRBD1,TGTGCCTGGAGTGAGGGGGCGAGGAATTCACCCCTCCACTTT,CAWSEGARNSPLHF
TRBV11-1,TRBJ2-7,.,TRBD1,TGTGCCAGCAGCCCGCGGACAGGAAACTACGAGCAGTACTTC,CASSPRTGNYEQYF
TRBV5-4,TRBJ2-2,.,TRBD2,TGTGCCAGCGAAGCCAAGCGGGGGGGCCTAAGTAGTCCCGGGGAGCTGTTTTTT,CASEAKRGGLSSPGELFF
TRBV15,TRBJ2-2,.,TRBD2,TGTGCCACCAGCAGAGAAGGACGGGGGGACACCGGGGAGCTGTTTTTT,CATSREGRGDTGELFF
TRBV12-3/TRBV12-4,TRBJ1-4,.,.,TGTGCCAGCGGCAGAAACGTAATAGAAAAACTGTTTTTT,CASGRNVIEKLFF
TRBV9,TRBJ1-1,.,.,TGTGCCAGCAGCGTAGTAATGAACACTGAAGCTTTCTTT,CASSVVMNTEAFF